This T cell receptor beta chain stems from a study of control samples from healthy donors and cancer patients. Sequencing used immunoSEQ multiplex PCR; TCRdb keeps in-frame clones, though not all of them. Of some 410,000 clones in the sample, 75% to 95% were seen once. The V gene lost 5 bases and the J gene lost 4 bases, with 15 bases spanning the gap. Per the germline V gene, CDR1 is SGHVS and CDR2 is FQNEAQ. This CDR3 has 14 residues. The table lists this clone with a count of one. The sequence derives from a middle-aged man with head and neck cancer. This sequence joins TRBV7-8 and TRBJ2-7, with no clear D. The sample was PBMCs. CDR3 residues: CASSPYRPPYEQYF. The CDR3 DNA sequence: TGTGCCAGCAGCCCATACAGACCCCCTTACGAGCAGTACTTC.